These T cell receptor beta chains were read from a single sample in a study of shared clonotypes between healthy human individuals. The method was immunoSEQ multiplex PCR; TCRdb's version includes in-frame clones alone and lacks a portion of them. The profile shows roughly 2,300,000 clones, 80% to 95% of them singletons. The sample consisted of naive CD4+ T cells from PBMCs. The origin of the receptors is a man between 18 and 35 years old in good health. Some clones in this sample may be carry-over from other donors' samples. The CDR3 runs from the conserved cysteine through the conserved F or W. Fields, in order: J gene, D gene, V gene, CDR3 protein. A D gene is named only where the DNA matches it firmly.

TRBJ1-2	TRBD1	TRBV7-8	CASSPTGQGEVGYTF
TRBJ2-3	-	TRBV21-1	CASSRLDTVYSTDTQYF
TRBJ2-1	TRBD2	TRBV5-1	CASSLHRGLAGDNEQFF
TRBJ1-5	-	TRBV27	CASSLQGQPQHF
TRBJ2-2	TRBD2	TRBV28	CASSRLAGGRVTGELFF
TRBJ2-3	-	TRBV18	CASSPGLPDTQYF
TRBJ1-6	-	TRBV4-1	CASSQDLAGTPPPLHF
TRBJ1-3	TRBD1	TRBV18	CASSPSRGPGNTIYF
TRBJ2-3	-	TRBV7-9	CASRQGSDTQYF
TRBJ1-5	-	TRBV5-6	CASSSFPSGRNQPQHF
TRBJ1-5	-	TRBV6-1	CATRPWLPDQPQHF
TRBJ1-5	-	TRBV28	CASSPPRGGRDQPQHF
TRBJ1-3	-	TRBV6-1	CASSETRPRDTIYF
TRBJ2-1	TRBD2	TRBV5-1	CASSLQAGEYNEQFF
TRBJ2-7	-	TRBV7-6	CASSFGRGYEQYF
TRBJ2-7	-	TRBV28	CASRLASAYEQYF
TRBJ2-7	-	TRBV29-1	CSVELGRVYEQYF
TRBJ2-1	TRBD1	TRBV19	CASSNQRTGGYNEQFF
TRBJ2-3	-	TRBV15	CATSTHRYWANPRDTQYF
TRBJ2-2	-	TRBV27	CASSPAGTTSTGELFF
TRBJ2-1	-	TRBV4-3	CASSQDGSWDNEQFF
TRBJ2-3	-	TRBV5-1	CASSLVTRQRNTDTQYF